Below are 17 T cell receptor beta chains sequenced from a single sample in a study of beta chain features in type 1 diabetes. Study-wide findings and caveats: Moderate but significant shortening of TCRB CDR3s was recorded in all four CD4+ subsets from Type 1 diabetes patients.

Every isolated RNA sample was fully reverse transcribed, so sequencing captured expressed TCRB transcripts. The method was immunoSEQ multiplex PCR; TCRdb's version includes in-frame clones alone and lacks a portion of them. The repertoire holds around 260,000 clones, with approximately 25% as singletons. No antigens are known for them. The specimen sequenced was naive CD4+ T cells from blood. These TCRs come from a woman aged 25 to 39 with type 1 diabetes.

The V call is TRBV5-1, the J call TRBJ2-1; 9 bases are a match to TRBD2. The ends lost 0 bases at V and 10 bases at J; junction bases unmatched: 8. This CDR3 spans 15 amino acids. Germline CDR1 and CDR2: SGHRS and YFSETQ. CDR3 nucleotide sequence: TGCGCCAGCAGCTTGGAACTAGCGGGTGGACGAGAGCAGTTCTTC. The encoded protein is CASSLELAGGREQFF.

This chain joins TRBV29-1 and TRBJ2-5; TRBD2 agrees at 9 bases. This CDR3 spans 13 amino acids. The germline CDR1 and CDR2 sequences are SQVTM and ANQGSEA. V was pared by 4 bases and J by 4 bases, with 4 bases of the junction left unmatched. CDR3 amino acids: CSVGGLAVETQYF. CDR3 coding DNA: TGCAGCGTTGGGGGACTAGCAGTAGAGACCCAGTACTTC.

This clone turned up a few times. J is TRBJ2-7 and V is TRBV6-5; D may be TRBD2 (5 bases). The CDR3 is made up of 14 amino acids. Germline loops: CDR1 MNHEY, CDR2 SVGAGI. Trimming removed 4 bases at V and 4 bases at J, with 14 bases between. DNA for the CDR3: TGTGCCAGCAGTTCCCCCGGACTCAAGTACGAGCAGTACTTC. It yields the protein CASSSPGLKYEQYF.

The CDR3: CASSLPQGNTEAFF. The CDR3 region has the DNA TGCGCCAGCAGCCTACCACAGGGGAACACTGAAGCTTTCTTT. J is TRBJ1-1 and V is TRBV5-1; possibly TRBD1 for D (6 bases). CDR1 and CDR2 from the germline V gene are SGHRS and YFSETQ. There are 14 residues in the CDR3. Trimming left V 4 bases short and J 1 base short, with 11 bases between.

The chain has TRBV15 and TRBJ1-2, with a weak D call TRBD1 (5 bases). Trimming took off 1 base at V and 3 bases at J, with 9 bases between the two ends. The CDR3 spans 14 residues. Germline CDR1 reads LNHNV; CDR2 reads YYDKDF (reference sequence). In DNA, the CDR3 is TGTGCCACCAGCAGAGTCGGGGGAGACTATGGCTACACCTTC. This codes for CATSRVGGDYGYTF.

The chain carries TRBV2 and TRBJ2-7, with 10 nucleotides matching TRBD2. After removal of 7 bases from V and 2 bases from J, the junction contained 5 bases not matched to a gene. CDR3 size: 14 residues. Germline CDR1 and CDR2: SNHLY and FYNNEI. For the CDR3, the DNA is TGTGCCAGCAAGCTAGCGGGAGAGGCCTACGAGCAGTACTTC. Protein sequence: CASKLAGEAYEQYF. The full variable domain, with the rest looked up from reference TRBV2 and TRBJ2-7, is EPEVTQTPSHQVTQMGQEVILRCVPISNHLYFYWYRQILGQKVEFLVSFYNNEISEKSEIFDDQFSVERPDGSNFTLKIRSTKLEDSAMYFCASKLAGEAYEQYFGPGTRLTVT.

This rearrangement joins TRBV29-1 to TRBJ2-1; TRBD2 matches at 13 bases. Looked up from germline, CDR1 is SQVTM and CDR2 is ANQGSEA. This CDR3 is 14 amino acids long. J lost 9 bases, V lost 7 bases, and 9 bases had no gene match. The CDR3 DNA reads as TGCAGCGGTTGGACTAGCGGGAGACCCATTGAGCAGTTCTTC. Protein: CSGWTSGRPIEQFF.

The rearrangement links TRBV7-9 to TRBJ1-4; the D gene is possibly TRBD1 (5 bases). CDR1 and CDR2 from the germline V gene are SEHNR and FQNEAQ (reference sequence). This CDR3 has 15 amino acids. Between the trimmed V and J ends, which lost 1 base and 8 bases, there was a span of 14 bases. The CDR3 here is CASSLEVGLQEKLFF. DNA of the CDR3: TGTGCCAGCAGCTTAGAAGTGGGGCTTCAAGAAAAACTGTTTTTT.

The J gene is TRBJ1-5, the V gene TRBV7-8, with D possibly TRBD1 on 6 matching bases. Germline CDR1 reads SGHVS; CDR2 reads FQNEAQ. The CDR3 runs to 14 residues. Trimming pared 5 bases from V and 7 bases from J, leaving 15 bases between. Here the CDR3 reads CASSRGQGLQPQHF. Here the CDR3 DNA reads TGTGCCAGCAGCCGAGGGCAGGGGTTACAGCCCCAGCATTTT.

This clone was observed a few times. The V gene is TRBV7-9, the J gene TRBJ1-1, with D perhaps matching TRBD1 (5 bases). The ends were cut back, 5 bases at V and 4 bases at J, with 17 bases in the middle. There are 15 residues in the CDR3. CDR1 SEHNR and CDR2 FQNEAQ come from the germline V gene (reference sequence). CDR3 protein: CASSPTNGGGTEAFF. The CDR3 bases are TGTGCCAGCAGCCCTACTAACGGGGGGGGCACTGAAGCTTTCTTT.

The J gene is TRBJ2-7, the V gene TRBV14; D not certain. The germline V gene encodes CDR1 SGHDN and CDR2 FVKESK. The CDR3 contains 13 residues. V lost 4 bases and J 3 bases, leaving 10 bases between the germline ends. CDR3 amino acids: CASSPQLLYEQYF. The CDR3 nucleotides read TGTGCCAGCAGCCCACAGCTACTCTACGAGCAGTACTTC.

This clone has only a few counts. Mismatch with germline at one junction end may stem from a read error. This rearrangement joins TRBV6-5 to TRBJ2-1; D is perhaps TRBD1 or TRBD2 (5 bases each). The CDR3 is 14 amino acids. CDR1 MNHEY and CDR2 SVGAGI come from the germline V gene. The CDR3 is CASTYSGLPNEQFF. CDR3 bases: TGTGCCAGCACTTACTCGGGGCTGCCTAATGAGCAGTTCTTC.

The chain recombines TRBV6-5 with TRBJ2-1, with a possible D match to TRBD2 (5 bases). Trimming cost V 6 bases and J 10 bases, with 16 bases left between them. Germline V lookup: CDR1 MNHEY, CDR2 SVGAGI. The CDR3 consists of 13 residues. The CDR3 sequence: CASRTLVPGEQFF. For the CDR3, the DNA is TGTGCCAGCAGGACCCTAGTTCCGGGGGAGCAGTTCTTC.

V and J are TRBV5-1 and TRBJ2-5, with D maybe TRBD1 (5 bases). The CDR3 runs 16 residues. CDR1 and CDR2 (germline): SGHRS, YFSETQ. Trimming pared 3 bases from V and 3 bases from J, leaving 18 bases between. The CDR3 sequence: CASSSLQAAREETQYF. As DNA, the CDR3 is TGCGCCAGCAGCTCCCTACAGGCCGCGCGAGAAGAGACCCAGTACTTC.

The table lists this clone with a few counts. The rearrangement joins TRBV7-2 to TRBJ2-3; a possible D gene is TRBD2 (6 bases). Trimming stripped 1 base from V and 1 base from J, with 12 bases between. CDR1 and CDR2 from the germline V gene are SGHTA and FQGNSA. The CDR3 sequence is 16 residues long. CDR3 bases: TGTGCCAGCAGCTTAGTTGGCGGGACTCGCACAGATACGCAGTATTTT. Translation gives CASSLVGGTRTDTQYF.

The chain links TRBV15 to TRBJ2-1, with 9 bases aligning to TRBD2. Germline lookup yields CDR1 LNHNV and CDR2 YYDKDF (reference sequence). V lost 1 base and J lost 7; bases outside the gene matches: 8. The CDR3 spans 16 residues. As DNA, the CDR3 is TGTGCCACCAGCAGAGTTATGTCTAGCGGGGCTAATGAGCAGTTCTTC. This translates into CATSRVMSSGANEQFF. Filled out from reference TRBV15 and TRBJ2-1, the complete variable domain reads DAMVIQNPRYQVTQFGKPVTLSCSQTLNHNVMYWYQQKSSQAPKLLFHYYDKDFNNEADTPDNFQSRRPNTSFCFLDIRSPGLGDTAMYLCATSRVMSSGANEQFFGPGTRLTVL.

This clone occurred a few times. The gene calls are TRBV7-3 and TRBJ2-3; D gene ambiguous. V lost 5 bases and J 0 bases, leaving 6 bases between the germline ends. CDR1 is SGHTA and CDR2 is FQGTGA in the germline V gene. The CDR3 is 13 amino acids. CDR3 nucleotide sequence: TGTGCCAGCAGCCTCCCTAGCACAGATACGCAGTATTTT. Translation: CASSLPSTDTQYF.